This T cell receptor (beta chain) stems from a study of blood T cell repertoires in COVID-19. Overall study context: PBMCs, B-cell-depleted T cells, or T cells were the source of the cDNA or gDNA that made up the material.

Study members were between roughly 18 and 100 years old and lived in about two dozen US regions. The recovered donors of Cohort 3 showed two negative PCRs, clearance, or symptom resolution. Data came from immunoSEQ multiplex PCR; TCRdb stores just in-frame clones and leaves some out. The table lists about 180,000 clones, roughly 88% of them singletons, with roughly 8.6% in the top ten. In germline, CDR1 is SGHRS, CDR2 YFSETQ. The CDR3 is made up of 16 amino acids. V trimming: 1 base; J trimming: 2 bases; junction bases outside the gene matches: 3. The source is a woman aged 18-35 years who had recovered from COVID-19. The sequenced sample consisted of PBMCs or T cells enriched from blood (not recorded which). The chain links TRBV5-1 to TRBJ2-7, with 13 bases fitting TRBD2. In DNA, the CDR3 is TGCGCCAGCAGCTTGACTAGCGGGGGGGCGGCCTACGAGCAGTACTTC. Translation: CASSLTSGGAAYEQYF. Full variable domain (rest looked up from reference TRBV5-1 and TRBJ2-7): KAGVTQTPRYLIKTRGQQVTLSCSPISGHRSVSWYQQTPGQGLQFLFEYFSETQRNKGNFPGRFSGRQFSNSRSEMNVSTLELGDSALYLCASSLTSGGAAYEQYFGPGTRLTVT.